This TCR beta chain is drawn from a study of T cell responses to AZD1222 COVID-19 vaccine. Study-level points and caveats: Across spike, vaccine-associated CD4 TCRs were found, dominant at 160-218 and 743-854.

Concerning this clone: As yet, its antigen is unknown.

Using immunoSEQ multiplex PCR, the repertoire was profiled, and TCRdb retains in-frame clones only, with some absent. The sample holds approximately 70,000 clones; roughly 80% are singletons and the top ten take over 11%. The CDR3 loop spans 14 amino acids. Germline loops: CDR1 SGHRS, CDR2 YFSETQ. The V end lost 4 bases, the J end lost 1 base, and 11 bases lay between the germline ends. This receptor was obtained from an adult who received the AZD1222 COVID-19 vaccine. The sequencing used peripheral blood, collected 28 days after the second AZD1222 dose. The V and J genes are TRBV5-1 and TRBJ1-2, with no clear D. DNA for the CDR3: TGCGCCAGCAGCCGCTCGGGAGATAACTATGGCTACACCTTC. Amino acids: CASSRSGDNYGYTF.